The rows below give T cell receptor beta chains drawn from one sample of a study of cytomegalovirus exposure and HLA in healthy donors. The data were produced by immunoSEQ multiplex PCR, yet TCRdb's version contains in-frame clones alone and is incomplete. The profile shows roughly 120,000 clones, 65% to 80% of them singletons. Source material: PBMCs. These receptors originate from a woman in her thirties or forties in good health and CMV-seropositive. CDR3s include the opening cysteine and the closing phenylalanine or tryptophan. A D gene is named only where the DNA matches it firmly. Size is omitted from some rows. Given values are once, few, many or a class for expanded clones.

>NA|TRBV7-9|NA|TRBJ2-7
TGTGCCAGCAGCTTAGCTGAGGCAGACTACGAGCAGTACTTC
CASSLAEADYEQYF
>NA|TRBV7-2|NA|TRBJ2-1
TGTGCCAGCAGCTTAGAGTGGGCTAGCTATGAGCAGTTCTTC
CASSLEWASYEQFF
>once|TRBV7-2|TRBD1|TRBJ1-4
TGTGCCAGCAGCAGAAACAGGGGCGACCAGGGAAAACTGTTTTTT
CASSRNRGDQGKLFF
>NA|TRBV9|TRBD2|TRBJ2-3
TGTGCCAGCAGCGTAGTGGGGGGGTACACAGATACGCAGTATTTT
CASSVVGGYTDTQYF
>once|TRBV7-2|TRBD1|TRBJ2-2
TGTGCCAGCAGCATACAGGGGGCAAACACCGGGGAGCTGTTTTTT
CASSIQGANTGELFF
>NA|TRBV7-2|NA|TRBJ2-1
TGTGCCAGCAGCTTGTCCCCCCGCGCTCTTAATGAGCAGTTCTTC
CASSLSPRALNEQFF
>NA|TRBV5-1|NA|TRBJ1-1
TGCGCCAGCAGCCCAGGACTGCAGAACACTGAAGCTTTCTTT
CASSPGLQNTEAFF
>few|TRBV6-1|NA|TRBJ1-4
TGTGCCAGCAGTGAACGGTCGTATGAAAAACTGTTTTTT
CASSERSYEKLFF
>NA|TRBV7-8|NA|TRBJ2-1
TGTGCCAGCAGCACCTTGGACAGCCCCAATGAGCAGTTCTTC
CASSTLDSPNEQFF
>NA|TRBV4-2|TRBD2|TRBJ2-7
TGTGCCAGCAGCGGTAGGAGGGGAGGGAGGCTAGGGACCTACGAGCAGTACTTC
CASSGRRGGRLGTYEQYF
>NA|TRBV9|NA|TRBJ1-4
TGTGCCAGCAGCCAAGGACAGACTTCTAATGAAAAACTGTTTTTT
CASSQGQTSNEKLFF
>NA|TRBV6-1|NA|TRBJ1-3
TGTGCCAGCAGTGATGGGCCCAGGGTCCGAGGAAACACCATATATTTT
CASSDGPRVRGNTIYF
>NA|TRBV6-5|NA|TRBJ1-1
TGTGCCAGCAGTTACGAGGGGACAATGAACACTGAAGCTTTCTTT
CASSYEGTMNTEAFF
>NA|TRBV5-1|TRBD1|TRBJ2-7
TGCGCCAGCAGCTTGCGGCAGGGGGACCACTACGAGCAGTACTTC
CASSLRQGDHYEQYF
>NA|TRBV7-9|TRBD1|TRBJ1-4
TGTGCCAGCAGCTTGAGGACAGGGGTAGGGGAAAAACTGTTTTTT
CASSLRTGVGEKLFF
>NA|TRBV13|NA|TRBJ1-1
TGTGCCAGCAGCACCCGGGGCGGGGATAAGAAAGCTTTCTTT
CASSTRGGDKKAFF
>NA|TRBV12-5|TRBD1|TRBJ2-7
TGTGCTAGTGGTTTGGCAGACAGGGCCGAGCAGTACTTC
CASGLADRAEQYF
>NA|TRBV4-3|NA|TRBJ1-1
TGCGCCAGCAGCCAAGATCCGGGACAGAACACTGAAGCTTTCTTT
CASSQDPGQNTEAFF
>NA|TRBV30|NA|TRBJ1-6
TGTGCCTGGACCTGGGACTCGGCCCTCCACTTT
CAWTWDSALHF
>NA|TRBV11-2|TRBD2|TRBJ2-1
TGTGCCAGCAGCTTGGGAGTAGCGGGAATGTTCTTC
CASSLGVAGMFF
>NA|TRBV11-2|TRBD1|TRBJ2-7
TGTGCCAGCAGCCCGTGGACAGGGGGTTCCTACGAGCAGTACTTC
CASSPWTGGSYEQYF
>few|TRBV29-1|NA|TRBJ2-7
TGCAGCGTAGAGCAGGTAAAGCAGTACTTC
CSVEQVKQYF
>NA|TRBV18|NA|TRBJ2-7
TGTGCCAGCTCACCACCTGACGGGCGGGGCGGGCAGTACTTC
CASSPPDGRGGQYF
>NA|TRBV9|NA|TRBJ2-7
TGTGCCAGCAGCGTAGACCCCCTTTTAACGTTCGAGCAGTACTTC
CASSVDPLLTFEQYF
>NA|TRBV4-1|NA|TRBJ1-1
TGCGCCAGCAGCCAACTCCTTTTGAGCGCGGTAGCTTTCTTT
CASSQLLLSAVAFF
>NA|TRBV6-5|TRBD1|TRBJ2-1
TGTGCCAGCAGTTACTCGAGGACAGGGGAGCAGTTCTTC
CASSYSRTGEQFF